The present TCR beta chain was sequenced within a study of blood T cell repertoires in COVID-19. On the study more broadly: From the United States, Italy and Spain came samples of acute and convalescent COVID-19. T cells, B-cell-depleted T cells, or PBMCs provided the cDNA or gDNA that served as material.

This clone was found once. Per the original methods: Amplification from reference gene primers served as the basis for estimated nucleated cell counts. Sequencing used immunoSEQ multiplex PCR; TCRdb keeps in-frame clones, though not all of them. That table gives V, J and clone size, and the DNA gave D and trimming. The data hold tens of thousands of clones, with more than 75% observed a single time. Source material: peripheral blood. This sequence originates from a human donor in a cohort sampled during active COVID-19.

The CDR3 DNA reads TGTGCCAGCAGCCACCTGGGACTAGCGGGAGCGTATTCCTACGAGCAGTACTTC. Its protein is CASSHLGLAGAYSYEQYF. The rearrangement links TRBV13 to TRBJ2-7; 14 bases are a match to TRBD2. The CDR3 covers 18 residues. Germline V CDR1 and CDR2: PRHDT, FYEKMQ (reference sequence). Unmatched junction bases numbered 10, after V lost 5 bases and J lost 1 base. Drawing the rest from reference TRBV13 and TRBJ2-7, the complete variable domain is AAGVIQSPRHLIKEKRETATLKCYPIPRHDTVYWYQQGPGQDPQFLISFYEKMQSDKGSIPDRFSAQQFSDYHSELNMSSLELGDSALYFCASSHLGLAGAYSYEQYFGPGTRLTVT.